The 16 T cell receptor beta chains given below trace back to one sample, sequenced in a study of blood T cell repertoires in COVID-19. This table comes from immunoSEQ multiplex PCR, and its TCRdb copy is limited to in-frame clones, with some not included. The data hold under 350,000 clones, with 65% to 90% observed a single time. The sequenced material came from PBMCs or T cells enriched from blood (not recorded which). The receptor source for this set is a man aged 25 to 40 who had recovered from COVID-19.

This clone was seen once. V usage is TRBV5-1 and J usage is TRBJ2-1, with no clear D. The CDR3 sequence is 15 residues long. V dropped 7 bases and J dropped 0 bases, with 14 bases sitting between them. Germline assignment: CDR1 SGHRS and CDR2 YFSETQ. CDR3 sequence: CASAPLTPSYNEQFF. In nucleotides, the CDR3 is TGCGCCAGCGCCCCACTAACCCCCTCCTACAATGAGCAGTTCTTC.

The rearrangement uses TRBV7-6 and TRBJ2-2, with 11 nucleotides matching TRBD2. The germline CDR1 and CDR2 sequences are SGHVS and FNYEAQ. The CDR3 runs to 17 residues. The junction had 4 bases not matched to a gene; V was cut back by 0 bases and J by 4 bases. CDR3 residues: CASSLAVAGGGTGELFF. The CDR3 nucleotides read TGTGCCAGCAGCTTAGCCGTAGCGGGAGGGGGCACCGGGGAGCTGTTTTTT. Complete variable domain (other parts from reference TRBV7-6 and TRBJ2-2): GAGVSQSPRYKVTKRGQDVALRCDPISGHVSLYWYRQALGQGPEFLTYFNYEAQQDKSGLPNDRFSAERPEGSISTLTIQRTEQRDSAMYRCASSLAVAGGGTGELFFGEGSRLTVL.

V is TRBV7-8 and J is TRBJ1-4; TRBD1 matches at 8 bases. The V and J ends lost 5 bases and 5 bases, in that order; junction bases with no gene match: 13. The CDR3 is 17 residues long. Per germline, CDR1 SGHVS and CDR2 FQNEAQ. The CDR3 protein is CASSPSPRDRWNEKLFF. CDR3 nucleotide sequence: TGTGCCAGCAGCCCCTCCCCCCGGGACAGGTGGAATGAAAAACTGTTTTTT.

The CDR3 region is CASSQGRLAYEQYF. CDR3 coding DNA: TGTGCCAGCAGCCAAGGCAGGTTAGCCTACGAGCAGTACTTC. The chain has TRBV14 and TRBJ2-7; D remains ambiguous. CDR3 length equals 14 residues. Looked up from germline, CDR1 is SGHDN and CDR2 is FVKESK. Trimming removed 1 base at V and 2 bases at J, with 9 bases between.

This clone was seen a handful of times. This sequence joins TRBV5-4 and TRBJ1-2; TRBD1 is a possible D gene (5 bases). This CDR3 is built from 12 residues. From germline, CDR1 is SGHNT and CDR2 YYREEE (reference sequence). V was shortened by 4 bases and J by 7 bases, with 11 bases between the two germline ends. The CDR3 nucleotides are TGTGCCAGCAGCCAGGGATGGAGTGGCTACACCTTC. Translated, it gives CASSQGWSGYTF.

The chain has TRBV21-1 and TRBJ1-5; no DNA check was done on the table's D call, TRBD1. TRBV21-1 is a listed pseudogene. CDR3 length: 15 amino acids. As DNA, the CDR3 is TGTGCCAGCAGCAAAGGTCCCAGGCCTGGGCAGCCCCAGCATTTT. Its protein product is CASSKGPRPGQPQHF.

J is TRBJ1-2 and V is TRBV12-3 or TRBV12-4; 7 bases align to TRBD1. The CDR3 sequence is 12 residues long. V lost 3 bases to trimming and J lost 5 bases; unmatched junction nucleotides: 0. CDR3 sequence (DNA): TGTGCCAGCAGTTTGACAGGGTATGGCTACACCTTC. This translates into CASSLTGYGYTF.

V usage is TRBV5-1 and J usage is TRBJ1-4; perhaps TRBD1 as D (6 bases). Germline V lookup: CDR1 SGHRS, CDR2 YFSETQ. V was pared by 4 bases and J by 6 bases, with 13 bases between. The CDR3 is 14 residues long. The CDR3 DNA reads TGCGCCAGCAGCCGGACAGAGCTTGATGAAAAACTGTTTTTT. Translation gives CASSRTELDEKLFF.

This sequence joins TRBV30 and TRBJ2-2, with D perhaps matching TRBD1 (6 bases). Per the germline V gene, CDR1 is GTSNPN and CDR2 is SVGIG (reference sequence). The length of the CDR3 is 13 residues. V was cut by 4 bases and J by 4 bases, with 10 bases left in between. The CDR3 coding sequence is TGTGCCTGGATGGGGGCGACCACCGGGGAGCTGTTTTTT. It encodes CAWMGATTGELFF.

The chain employs TRBV5-5 and TRBJ2-7; 7 bases align to TRBD2. This CDR3 spans 13 amino acids. In germline, CDR1 is SGHKS, CDR2 YYEKEE (reference sequence). V lost 6 bases to trimming and J lost 7 bases; unmatched junction nucleotides: 10. CDR3 in DNA: TGTGCCAGCACTGGGAGCGGGGCAGGGGAGCAGTACTTC. This sequence encodes CASTGSGAGEQYF.

The chain combines TRBV6-5 with TRBJ1-4; 10 positions match TRBD1. Germline trimming cut 4 bases from V and 8 bases from J; bases unmatched to any gene: 7. Germline loops: CDR1 MNHEY, CDR2 SVGAGI. The CDR3 is 15 amino acids. The CDR3 DNA reads as TGTGCCAGCAGTTTCTCGGGGGACAGGGGCGAAAAACTGTTTTTT. Amino acids: CASSFSGDRGEKLFF.

The rearrangement uses TRBV28 and TRBJ2-5; TRBD2 matches 7 bases. V trimming: 7 bases; J trimming: 5 bases; junction bases outside the gene matches: 7. The germline V gene encodes CDR1 MDHEN and CDR2 SYDVKM. This CDR3 contains 13 residues. CDR3 in amino acids: CASNQRGLETQYF. The DNA for the CDR3 is TGTGCCAGCAACCAGCGGGGTCTGGAGACCCAGTACTTC.

The V and J genes are TRBV19 and TRBJ2-2; 8 bases fit TRBD1. Germline V gene data show CDR1 as LNHDA and CDR2 as SQIVND (reference sequence). The CDR3 covers 15 residues. Germline trimming cut 5 bases from V and 6 bases from J; bases unmatched to any gene: 8. The CDR3 reads CASSPRTGFAGELFF. DNA for the CDR3: TGTGCCAGTAGTCCCCGGACAGGGTTCGCCGGGGAGCTGTTTTTT.

V is TRBV5-4 and J is TRBJ2-5, with 8 bases identical to TRBD1. The CDR3 consists of 16 residues. From germline, CDR1 is SGHNT and CDR2 YYREEE (reference sequence). With V trimmed by 0 bases and J by 5 bases, 9 bases remained unmatched. CDR3 residues: CASSLGGGTGGETQYF. DNA of the CDR3: TGTGCCAGCAGCTTGGGGGGCGGGACAGGTGGGGAGACCCAGTACTTC.

The chain recombines TRBV28 with TRBJ1-1, with TRBD1 matching over 7 bases. The junction had 10 bases not matched to a gene; V was cut back by 6 bases and J by 6 bases. CDR3 length: 14 amino acids. CDR1 and CDR2 (germline): MDHEN, SYDVKM. CDR3 DNA: TGTGCCAGCAGCCCACGACAGGGTGTTGCTGAAGCTTTCTTT. The encoded protein is CASSPRQGVAEAFF.

Only one count was recorded for this clone. V is TRBV5-6 and J is TRBJ2-7; 7 positions match TRBD2. The V gene's germline CDR1 is SGHDT and CDR2 YYEEEE. The CDR3 has 12 residues. Trimming at V came to 4 bases and at J to 7 bases, leaving 5 bases not matched to a gene. For the CDR3, the DNA is TGTGCCAGCAGCCGAGCGGGGTTTGAGCAGTACTTC. This codes for CASSRAGFEQYF.